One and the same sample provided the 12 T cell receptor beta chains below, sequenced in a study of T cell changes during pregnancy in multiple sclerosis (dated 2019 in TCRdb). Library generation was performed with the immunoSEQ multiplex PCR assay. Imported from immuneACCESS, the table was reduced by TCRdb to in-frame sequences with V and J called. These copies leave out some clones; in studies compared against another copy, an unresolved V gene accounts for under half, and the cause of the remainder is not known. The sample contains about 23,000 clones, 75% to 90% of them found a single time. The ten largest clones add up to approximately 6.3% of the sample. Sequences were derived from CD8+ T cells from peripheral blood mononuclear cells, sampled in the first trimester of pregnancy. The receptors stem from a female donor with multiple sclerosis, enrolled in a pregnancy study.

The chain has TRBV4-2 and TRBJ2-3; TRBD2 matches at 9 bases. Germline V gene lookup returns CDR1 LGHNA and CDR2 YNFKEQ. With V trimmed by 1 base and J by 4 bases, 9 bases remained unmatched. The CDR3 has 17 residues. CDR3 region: CASSQGPGREGADTQYF. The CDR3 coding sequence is TGTGCCAGCAGCCAAGGCCCTGGGCGGGAGGGCGCAGATACGCAGTATTTT.

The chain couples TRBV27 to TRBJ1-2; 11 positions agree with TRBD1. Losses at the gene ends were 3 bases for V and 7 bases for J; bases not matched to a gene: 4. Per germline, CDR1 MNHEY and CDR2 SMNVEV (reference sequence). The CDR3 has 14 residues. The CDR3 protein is CASSFTGTGGGYTF. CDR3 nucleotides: TGTGCCAGCAGTTTCACCGGGACAGGGGGTGGCTACACCTTC.

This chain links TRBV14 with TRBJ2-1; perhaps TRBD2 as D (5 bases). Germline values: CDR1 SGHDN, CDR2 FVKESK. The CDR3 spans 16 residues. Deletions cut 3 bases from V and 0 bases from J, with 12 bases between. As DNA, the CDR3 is TGTGCCAGCAGCCAGGGTTTAGCGAGCTCCTACAATGAGCAGTTCTTC. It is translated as CASSQGLASSYNEQFF.

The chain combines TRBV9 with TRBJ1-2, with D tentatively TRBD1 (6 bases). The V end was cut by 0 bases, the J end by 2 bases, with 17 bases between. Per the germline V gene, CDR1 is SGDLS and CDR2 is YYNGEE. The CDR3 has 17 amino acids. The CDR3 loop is CASSVGLYGGANYGYTF. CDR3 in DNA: TGTGCCAGCAGCGTAGGCTTATACGGGGGGGCGAACTATGGCTACACCTTC.

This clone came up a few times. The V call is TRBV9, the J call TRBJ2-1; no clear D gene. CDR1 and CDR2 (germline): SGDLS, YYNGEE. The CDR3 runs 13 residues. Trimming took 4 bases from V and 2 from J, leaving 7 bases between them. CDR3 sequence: CASSTRAYNEQFF. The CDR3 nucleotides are TGTGCCAGCAGCACCCGGGCCTACAATGAGCAGTTCTTC.

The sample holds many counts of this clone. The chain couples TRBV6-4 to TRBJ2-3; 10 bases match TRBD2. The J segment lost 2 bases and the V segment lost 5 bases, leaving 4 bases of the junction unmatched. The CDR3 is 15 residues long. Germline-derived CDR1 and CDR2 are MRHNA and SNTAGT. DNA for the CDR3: TGTGCCAGCAGTCCCCTAGCGGGAGCCACAGATACGCAGTATTTT. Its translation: CASSPLAGATDTQYF.

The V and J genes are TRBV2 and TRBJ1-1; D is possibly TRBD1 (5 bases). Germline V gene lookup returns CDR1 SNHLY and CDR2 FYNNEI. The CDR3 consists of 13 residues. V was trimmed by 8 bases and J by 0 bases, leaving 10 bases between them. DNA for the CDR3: TGTGCCAGCCGGCAGGGATTGAACACTGAAGCTTTCTTT. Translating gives CASRQGLNTEAFF.

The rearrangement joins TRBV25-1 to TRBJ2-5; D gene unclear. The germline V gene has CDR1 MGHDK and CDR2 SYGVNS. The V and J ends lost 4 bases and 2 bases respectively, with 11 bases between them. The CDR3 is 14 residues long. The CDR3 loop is CASSGQLTQETQYF. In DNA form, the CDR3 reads TGTGCCAGCAGTGGCCAGTTAACACAAGAGACCCAGTACTTC.

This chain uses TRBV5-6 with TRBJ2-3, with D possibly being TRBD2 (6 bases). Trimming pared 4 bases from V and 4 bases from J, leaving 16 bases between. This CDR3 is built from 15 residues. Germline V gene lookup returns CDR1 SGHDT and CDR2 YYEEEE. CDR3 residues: CASSPRDSLPDTQYF. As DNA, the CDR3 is TGTGCCAGCAGCCCCCGGGACTCTTTGCCAGATACGCAGTATTTT.

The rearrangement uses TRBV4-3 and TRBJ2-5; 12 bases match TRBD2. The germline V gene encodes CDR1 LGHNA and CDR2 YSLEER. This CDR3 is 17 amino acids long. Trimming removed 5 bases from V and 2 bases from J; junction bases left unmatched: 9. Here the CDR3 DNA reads TGCGCCAGCAGCTCACACTCTAGCGGGAGGGGACAAGAGACCCAGTACTTC. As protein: CASSSHSSGRGQETQYF.

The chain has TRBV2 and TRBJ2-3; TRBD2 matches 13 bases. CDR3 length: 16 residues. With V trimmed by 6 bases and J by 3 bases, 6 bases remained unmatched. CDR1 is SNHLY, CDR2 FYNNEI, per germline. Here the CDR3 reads CASSLLAGGPTDTQYF. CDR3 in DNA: TGTGCCAGCAGCCTACTAGCGGGAGGGCCAACAGATACGCAGTATTTT.

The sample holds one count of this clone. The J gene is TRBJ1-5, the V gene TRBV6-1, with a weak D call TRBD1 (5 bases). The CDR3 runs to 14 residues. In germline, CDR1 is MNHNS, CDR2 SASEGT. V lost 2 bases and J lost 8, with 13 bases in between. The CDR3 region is CASSELGGIKPQHF. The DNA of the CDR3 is TGTGCCAGCAGTGAATTGGGGGGGATTAAGCCCCAGCATTTT.